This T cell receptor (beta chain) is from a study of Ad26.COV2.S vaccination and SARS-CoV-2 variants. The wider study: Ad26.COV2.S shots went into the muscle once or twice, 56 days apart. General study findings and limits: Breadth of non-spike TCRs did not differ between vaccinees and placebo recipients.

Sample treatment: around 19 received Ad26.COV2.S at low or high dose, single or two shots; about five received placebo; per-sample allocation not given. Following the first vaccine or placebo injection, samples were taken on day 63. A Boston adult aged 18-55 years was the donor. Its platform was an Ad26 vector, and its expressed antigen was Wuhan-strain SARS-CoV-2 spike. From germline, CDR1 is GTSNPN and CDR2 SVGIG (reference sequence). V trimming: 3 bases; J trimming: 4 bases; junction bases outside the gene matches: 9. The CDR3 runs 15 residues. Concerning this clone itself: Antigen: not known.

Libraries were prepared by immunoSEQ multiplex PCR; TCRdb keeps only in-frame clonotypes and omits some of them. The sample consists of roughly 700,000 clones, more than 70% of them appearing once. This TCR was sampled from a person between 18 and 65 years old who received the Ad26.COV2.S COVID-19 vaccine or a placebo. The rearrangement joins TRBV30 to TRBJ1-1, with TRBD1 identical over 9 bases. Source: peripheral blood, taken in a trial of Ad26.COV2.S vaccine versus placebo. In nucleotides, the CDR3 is TGTGCCTGGAGCCCGGACAGGGGAGCGGGCACTGAAGCTTTCTTT. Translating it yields CAWSPDRGAGTEAFF.